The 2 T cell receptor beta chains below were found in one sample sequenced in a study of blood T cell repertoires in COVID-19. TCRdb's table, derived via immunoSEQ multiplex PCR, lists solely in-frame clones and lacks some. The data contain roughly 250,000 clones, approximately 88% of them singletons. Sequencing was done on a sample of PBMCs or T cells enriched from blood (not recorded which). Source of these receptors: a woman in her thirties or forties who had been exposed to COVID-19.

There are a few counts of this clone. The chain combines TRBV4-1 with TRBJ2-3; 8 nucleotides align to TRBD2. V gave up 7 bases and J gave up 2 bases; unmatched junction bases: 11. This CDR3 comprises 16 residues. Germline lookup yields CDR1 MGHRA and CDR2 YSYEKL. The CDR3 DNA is TGCGCCAGCACTCCGGGAGGGAGACTAAACACAGATACGCAGTATTTT. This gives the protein CASTPGGRLNTDTQYF.

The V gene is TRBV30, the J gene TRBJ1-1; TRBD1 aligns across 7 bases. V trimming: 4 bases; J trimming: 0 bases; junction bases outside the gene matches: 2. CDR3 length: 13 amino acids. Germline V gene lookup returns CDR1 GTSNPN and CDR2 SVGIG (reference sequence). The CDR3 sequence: CAWMGQLNTEAFF. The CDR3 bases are TGTGCCTGGATGGGACAGTTGAACACTGAAGCTTTCTTT.